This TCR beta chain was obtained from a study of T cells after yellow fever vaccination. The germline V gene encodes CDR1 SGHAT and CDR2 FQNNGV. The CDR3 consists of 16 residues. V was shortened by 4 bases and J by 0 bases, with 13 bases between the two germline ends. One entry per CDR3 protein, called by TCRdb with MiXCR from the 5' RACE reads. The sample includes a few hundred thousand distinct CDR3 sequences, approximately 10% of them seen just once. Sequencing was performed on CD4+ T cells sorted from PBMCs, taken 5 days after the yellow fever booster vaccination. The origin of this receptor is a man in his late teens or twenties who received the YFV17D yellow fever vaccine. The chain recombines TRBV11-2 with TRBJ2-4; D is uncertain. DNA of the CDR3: TGTGCCAGCAGCTATCGGCTTACCCTAGCCAAAAACATTCAGTACTTC. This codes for CASSYRLTLAKNIQYF.